The 9 T cell receptor beta chains listed next were all sequenced from one sample in a study of OX40 agonist ivuxolimab in advanced cancers. Assay: immunoSEQ multiplex PCR; the TCRdb copy retains only in-frame clones and omits some. The sample comprises some 94,000 clones, roughly 95% of which are singletons, and 2% rests with the top ten. The material sequenced was CD4+ or CD8+ T cells sorted from blood, taken in a trial of the OX40 agonist ivuxolimab. Receptors were obtained from an adult with an advanced solid tumor such as melanoma, head and neck, liver or kidney cancer.

This rearrangement joins TRBV2 to TRBJ2-3; the D is unclear. The CDR3 totals 12 residues. Germline CDR1 SNHLY, CDR2 FYNNEI. The germline V and J ends were trimmed by 8 bases and 0 bases, with 6 bases remaining between them. CDR3 region: CASSGSTDTQYF. CDR3 nucleotides: TGTGCCAGCTCGGGTAGCACAGATACGCAGTATTTT.

The chain recombines TRBV5-4 with TRBJ2-1; D unresolved. V shed 0 bases and J shed 13 bases, with 8 bases lying between them. Germline-derived CDR1 and CDR2 are SGHNT and YYREEE (reference sequence). This CDR3 is built from 11 residues. The CDR3 DNA reads as TGTGCCAGCAGCTTGGGTCAGACCCAGTTCTTC. Residues: CASSLGQTQFF.

This chain joins TRBV9 and TRBJ2-3; 16 bases agree with TRBD2. With V trimmed by 1 base and J by 3 bases, 8 bases remained unmatched. The CDR3 consists of 19 residues. Per the germline V gene, CDR1 is SGDLS and CDR2 is YYNGEE. Here the CDR3 reads CASSVLGLAGGPLTDTQYF. CDR3 nucleotide sequence: TGTGCCAGCAGCGTACTGGGACTAGCGGGGGGGCCTTTGACAGATACGCAGTATTTT.

The rearrangement uses TRBV27 and TRBJ2-2; D is possibly TRBD1 (6 bases). The CDR3 extends over 17 amino acids. The V end was cut by 5 bases, the J end by 3 bases, with 19 bases between. CDR1 is MNHEY, CDR2 SMNVEV, per germline (reference sequence). DNA for the CDR3: TGTGCCAGCAGTAAAACCCCCCGGGACACCTACACCGGGGAGCTGTTTTTT. It translates to CASSKTPRDTYTGELFF.

V and J are TRBV5-1 and TRBJ2-7, with D possibly TRBD1 on 6 matching bases. The CDR3 totals 15 residues. Germline V gene sequence: CDR1 SGHRS, CDR2 YFSETQ. V gave up 4 bases and J gave up 4 bases, with 18 bases separating them. DNA of the CDR3: TGCGCCAGCAGCGGGGACCGGGACACCATTTACGAGCAGTACTTC. Its protein product is CASSGDRDTIYEQYF. Full variable domain (remainder filled in from reference TRBV5-1 and TRBJ2-7): KAGVTQTPRYLIKTRGQQVTLSCSPISGHRSVSWYQQTPGQGLQFLFEYFSETQRNKGNFPGRFSGRQFSNSRSEMNVSTLELGDSALYLCASSGDRDTIYEQYFGPGTRLTVT.

The genes are TRBV5-8 and TRBJ1-2; TRBD1 agrees at 11 bases. J lost 10 bases, V lost 3 bases, and 5 bases had no gene match. This CDR3 comprises 13 residues. CDR1 is SGHTS, CDR2 YDEGEE, per germline. CDR3 loop: CASSWGTGGAYTF. The CDR3 bases are TGTGCCAGCAGCTGGGGGACAGGGGGAGCCTACACCTTC.

This clone showed up just once. The V gene is TRBV6-5, the J gene TRBJ1-2; D is uncertain. In germline, CDR1 is MNHEY, CDR2 SVGAGI. The CDR3 runs 11 residues. Trimming stripped 0 bases from V and 7 bases from J, with 3 bases between. In DNA form, the CDR3 reads TGTGCCAGCAGTTACTCAAGTGGCTACACCTTC. It yields the protein CASSYSSGYTF.

The chain joins TRBV4-3 to TRBJ1-2; D is perhaps TRBD1 (6 bases). This CDR3 comprises 15 residues. Between the trimmed V and J ends, which lost 0 bases and 4 bases, there was a span of 12 bases. Germline V CDR1 and CDR2: LGHNA, YSLEER. This chain's CDR3 is CASSQDRGQTYGYTF. The CDR3 DNA follows: TGCGCCAGCAGCCAAGATCGAGGACAGACCTATGGCTACACCTTC.

This clone was found once. The rearrangement joins TRBV15 to TRBJ1-2; TRBD1 matches 8 bases. CDR1 is LNHNV and CDR2 is YYDKDF in the germline V gene (reference sequence). The CDR3 covers 17 residues. After removal of 3 bases from V and 3 bases from J, the junction contained 12 bases not matched to a gene. The CDR3 protein is CATSSTPDRALYYGYTF. The CDR3 coding sequence is TGTGCCACCAGCAGCACCCCGGACAGGGCCCTTTACTATGGCTACACCTTC.